The present T cell receptor beta chain was sequenced within a study of blood T cell repertoires in COVID-19. Study-level background: COVID-19 samples collected from the United States, Italy and Spain covered acute and convalescent phases.

In the study's own analysis: By means of reference gene primer amplification, nucleated cell counts were estimated. The table came from immunoSEQ multiplex PCR; TCRdb's copy has only in-frame clones and leaves some out. That table gives V, J and clone size, and the DNA gave D and trimming. The sample includes roughly 84,000 clones, 85% seen only once; the top ten take 18%. Germline V gene data show CDR1 as SGHAT and CDR2 as FQNNGV. The CDR3 consists of 16 residues. J lost 0 bases, V lost 5 bases, and 6 bases had no gene match. Sequenced material: peripheral blood. This rearrangement joins TRBV11-2 to TRBJ2-1; 8 nucleotides line up with TRBD1. The sequence came from a man of 80 years or more with active or convalescent COVID-19. DNA of the CDR3: TGTGCCAGCAGCCCCCGAACAGGGGGCTCCTACAATGAGCAGTTCTTC. Its translation is CASSPRTGGSYNEQFF.